This is a list of T cell receptor beta chains from one sample in a study of blood T cell repertoires in COVID-19. The table came from immunoSEQ multiplex PCR; TCRdb's copy has only in-frame clones and leaves some out. The sample holds approximately 260,000 clones; around 89% are singletons and the top ten take 3.7%. Material for sequencing was peripheral blood. These receptors all come from a woman in her thirties or forties with acute or convalescent COVID-19. CDR3s include the opening cysteine and the closing phenylalanine or tryptophan. Clone size is not always given. Where it is, it says once, few, many or a class for expanded clones.

-,TRBV11-2,CASNIQGALSGNTIYF
-,TRBV11-2,CASSQTGASTNEKLFF
-,TRBV11-2,CASSSQGYSNQPQHF
-,TRBV12-2,CASRPGSGQVGRPGSDTEAFF
once,TRBV3-1/TRBV3-2,CASSPRSYTEAFF
-,TRBV19,CASRYRGPNTEAFF
-,TRBV6-4,CASSERDWDGYTF
-,TRBV2,CASMPGQRLYGYTF
-,TRBV24-1,CATSDPRQTGYTF
-,TRBV5-1,CASSPVSVGSEKLFF
-,TRBV15,CATSRQHNSPLHF
-,TRBV9,CASSDFKAGGPYNEQFF
-,TRBV6-1,CASSEAVNTEAFF
once,TRBV4-2,CASSQDQGRGPYNEQFF
-,TRBV7-2,CASSPPSFGATDTQYF
-,TRBV24-1,CATGPASSNNEQFF
-,TRBV11-2,CASSSWGGTEAFF
-,TRBV27,CASSLGQGAQGYTF
-,TRBV25-1,CASSEPRGGSVNEQFF
-,TRBV19,CASSIGQGGGNTEAFF
-,TRBV19,CASSSFGTGTRNYGYTF
-,TRBV19,CASSNSGGTEAFF
-,TRBV11-2,CASSFLYRGDTQYF
-,TRBV2,CASNRDRNTEAFF
-,TRBV18,CASSPEFRFSGNTIYF
-,TRBV6-5,CASRSTAGGNYGYTF
once,TRBV4-2,CASSQRLAGGYQETQYF
-,TRBV27,CASSLSGTGHQPQHF
-,TRBV4-1,CASSFSTGLQETQYF
-,TRBV7-6,CASSPRFSVQGTYNEQFF
-,TRBV11-2,CASSFLRGRGTNEKLFF
-,TRBV6-6,CASSPDYGYTF
once,TRBV6-5,CASTIPTGSTGELFF
-,TRBV10-3,CAISEYQGATNEKLFF
-,TRBV19,CASSIDRAGDEKLFF
-,TRBV6-5,CASKNLSPHTDTQYF
-,TRBV19,CASSISTGSSNYGYTF
-,TRBV3-1/TRBV3-2,CASSQARDRIGYGYTF
-,TRBV7-6,CASSLTGEPQYF
-,TRBV6-5,CASSTQGVSNQPQHF
-,TRBV2,CASSRTGGLGYTF
-,TRBV18,CASSPRQRGASPLHF
-,TRBV5-4,CASSFRGLAGGPRSETQYF
once,TRBV14,CASSQSLAGAPNTGELFF
-,TRBV27,CASSLSAGTRNEQFF
-,TRBV5-5,CASSLSPQGQNNIQYF
-,TRBV7-3,CASSTNSMNTEAFF
-,TRBV9,CASSAGGPSTDTQYF
-,TRBV4-1,CASSRQGAPDFRDIQYF
-,TRBV6-5,CASSPVGGSPLHF
-,TRBV6-5,CATQSGTASTDTQYF
-,TRBV5-7,CASSLGRSWGGGSTDTQYF
-,TRBV4-2,CASSQDRAGNTIYF
-,TRBV10-1,CASVDRDYGYTF